Presented here are 10 T cell receptor beta chains from one specimen sequenced in a study of CD8 T cells in ankylosing spondylitis (dated by TCRdb to the late 2010s). The library was produced with 5' RACE. The instrument was an Illumina HiSeq 2500. Clones were called with MiXCR by TCRdb after fastp trimmed the public reads at Q25, and only in-frame beta chains were retained. Each record represents a unique CDR3 protein, reported with the most common genes and DNA among its rows. This sample lists roughly 170,000 distinct CDR3 sequences; 9.5% to 10% were detected once. The leading ten clones occupy roughly 16% of the sample. Specimen: blood, either unsorted or a sorted T cell fraction (not recorded which). These receptors were obtained from a female donor with ankylosing spondylitis or in good health (not recorded which).

This clonotype was observed at least ten times. The chain couples TRBV20-1 to TRBJ2-3, with D possibly being TRBD1 or TRBD2 (6 bases each). The length of the CDR3 is 14 residues. The V and J ends lost 6 bases and 4 bases respectively, with 17 bases between them. CDR1 is DFQATT and CDR2 is SNEGSKA in the germline V gene (reference sequence). The chain's CDR3 is CSAPIARGADTQYF. As DNA, the CDR3 is TGCAGTGCGCCGATAGCAAGGGGGGCAGATACGCAGTATTTT.

V usage is TRBV4-2 and J usage is TRBJ2-5; 10 bases align to TRBD2. V gave up 4 bases and J gave up 4 bases; unmatched junction bases: 15. Germline V gene data show CDR1 as LGHNA and CDR2 as YNFKEQ. The CDR3 length is 18 residues. CDR3 in amino acids: CASSRSGLAAVHGETQYF. The CDR3 nucleotides read TGTGCCAGCAGCCGGAGTGGACTAGCGGCAGTTCATGGAGAGACCCAGTACTTC.

This clonotype showed up just a few times. This sequence joins TRBV5-6 and TRBJ2-7; D is unresolved. Per germline, CDR1 SGHDT and CDR2 YYEEEE. V was shortened by 2 bases and J by 0 bases, with 12 bases between the two germline ends. This CDR3 is 15 amino acids long. The CDR3 region has the DNA TGTGCCAGCAGCTTAGGAGCGCCGAGCTCCTACGAGCAGTACTTC. Its protein product is CASSLGAPSSYEQYF. The whole variable domain, filled in from reference TRBV5-6 and TRBJ2-7, reads DAGVTQSPTHLIKTRGQQVTLRCSPKSGHDTVSWYQQALGQGPQFIFQYYEEEERQRGNFPDRFSGHQFPNYSSELNVNALLLGDSALYLCASSLGAPSSYEQYFGPGTRLTVT.

This chain connects TRBV4-3 to TRBJ2-7, with D possibly called TRBD1 or TRBD2 (5 bases each). The ends were cut back, 0 bases at V and 1 base at J, with 13 bases in the middle. CDR1 and CDR2 from the germline V gene are LGHNA and YSLEER. The CDR3 has 16 amino acids. In DNA, the CDR3 is TGCGCCAGCAGCCAAGATTTGGGGACGGAATCCTACGAGCAGTACTTC. It encodes CASSQDLGTESYEQYF.

This clonotype occurred a few times. The rearrangement joins TRBV9 to TRBJ2-1; 10 positions agree with TRBD2. This CDR3 is built from 15 residues. V dropped 3 bases and J dropped 4; count of bases not matched to a gene: 4. CDR1 SGDLS and CDR2 YYNGEE come from the germline V gene. CDR3 sequence: CASSGTSGMYNEQFF. In nucleotides, the CDR3 is TGTGCCAGCAGCGGTACTAGCGGGATGTACAATGAGCAGTTCTTC.

The chain is built from TRBV27 and TRBJ1-5; D remains ambiguous. Trimming took 6 bases from V and 9 from J, leaving 12 bases between them. Germline CDR1 MNHEY, CDR2 SMNVEV (reference sequence). CDR3 length: 12 residues. The CDR3 nucleotides are TGTGCCAGCAGCCCGCCGTCCGGGCCCCAGCATTTT. This sequence encodes CASSPPSGPQHF.

J is TRBJ1-1 and V is TRBV9; D gene unclear. Germline assignment: CDR1 SGDLS and CDR2 YYNGEE. Between the trimmed V and J ends, which lost 4 bases and 1 base, there was a span of 8 bases. This CDR3 spans 13 amino acids. The DNA for the CDR3 is TGTGCCAGCAGCCCTCACCCGAACACTGAAGCTTTCTTT. Encoded protein: CASSPHPNTEAFF.

This chain links TRBV7-9 with TRBJ1-2; D call uncertain. V was trimmed by 10 bases and J by 6 bases, leaving 12 bases between them. The CDR3 has 11 amino acids. CDR1 is SEHNR and CDR2 is FQNEAQ in the germline V gene (reference sequence). The CDR3 region is CATKPLNGYTF. CDR3 bases: TGTGCCACCAAGCCCCTTAATGGCTACACCTTC.

This clonotype occurred a few times. V gene TRBV30 combines with J gene TRBJ2-1; D is uncertain. The CDR3 runs to 10 residues. Germline CDR1 is GTSNPN and CDR2 is SVGIG (reference sequence). V was trimmed by 1 base and J by 7 bases, leaving 2 bases between them. CDR3 residues: CAWSGNEQFF. In DNA form, the CDR3 reads TGTGCCTGGAGTGGGAATGAGCAGTTCTTC. Variable domain in full (rest from reference TRBV30 and TRBJ2-1): SQTIHQWPATLVQPVGSPLSLECTVEGTSNPNLYWYRQAAGRGLQLLFYSVGIGQISSEVPQNLSASRPQDRQFILSSKKLLLSDSGFYLCAWSGNEQFFGPGTRLTVL.

This clonotype was seen only a few times. This chain connects TRBV9 to TRBJ2-7, with TRBD2 matching 13 bases. The ends lost 3 bases at V and 2 bases at J; junction bases unmatched: 2. CDR1 and CDR2 from the germline V gene are SGDLS and YYNGEE. The CDR3 extends over 15 amino acids. DNA for the CDR3: TGTGCCAGCAGCGAACTAGCGGGAGGGACCTACGAGCAGTACTTC. The encoded protein is CASSELAGGTYEQYF. The full variable domain, in which reference TRBV9 and TRBJ2-7 provide the parts outside the CDR3, is DSGVTQTPKHLITATGQRVTLRCSPRSGDLSVYWYQQSLDQGLQFLIQYYNGEERAKGNILERFSAQQFPDLHSELNLSSLELGDSALYFCASSELAGGTYEQYFGPGTRLTVT.